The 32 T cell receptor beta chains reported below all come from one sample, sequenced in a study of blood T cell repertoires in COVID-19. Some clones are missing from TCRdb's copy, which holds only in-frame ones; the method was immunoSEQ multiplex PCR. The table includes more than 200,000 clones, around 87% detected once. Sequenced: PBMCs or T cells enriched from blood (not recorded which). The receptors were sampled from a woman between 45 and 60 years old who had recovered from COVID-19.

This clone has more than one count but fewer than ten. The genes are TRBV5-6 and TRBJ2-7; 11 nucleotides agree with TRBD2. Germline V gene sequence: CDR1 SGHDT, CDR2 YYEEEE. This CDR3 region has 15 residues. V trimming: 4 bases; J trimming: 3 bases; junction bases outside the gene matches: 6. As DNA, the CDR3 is TGTGCCAGCAGCGATACTAGCGGGAGTATCTACGAGCAGTACTTC. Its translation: CASSDTSGSIYEQYF.

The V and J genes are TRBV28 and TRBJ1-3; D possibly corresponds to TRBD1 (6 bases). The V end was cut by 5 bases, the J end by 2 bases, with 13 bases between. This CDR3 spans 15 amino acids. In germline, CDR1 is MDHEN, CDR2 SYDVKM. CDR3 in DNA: TGTGCCAGCAGTCAAGCAGGGGAGACTGGAAACACCATATATTTT. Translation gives CASSQAGETGNTIYF.

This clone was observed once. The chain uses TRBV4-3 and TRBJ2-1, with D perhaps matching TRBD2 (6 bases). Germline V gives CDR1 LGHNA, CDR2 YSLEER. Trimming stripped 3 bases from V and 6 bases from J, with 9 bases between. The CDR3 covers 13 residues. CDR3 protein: CASSHRRGNEQFF. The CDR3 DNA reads TGCGCCAGCAGCCATAGGAGGGGCAATGAGCAGTTCTTC.

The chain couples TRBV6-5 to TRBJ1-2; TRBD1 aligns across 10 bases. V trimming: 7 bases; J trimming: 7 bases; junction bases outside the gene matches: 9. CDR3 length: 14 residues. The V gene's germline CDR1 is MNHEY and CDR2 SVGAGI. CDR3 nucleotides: TGTGCCAGCACCGAAAGGGGGACAGGGGCTGGCTACACCTTC. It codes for CASTERGTGAGYTF.

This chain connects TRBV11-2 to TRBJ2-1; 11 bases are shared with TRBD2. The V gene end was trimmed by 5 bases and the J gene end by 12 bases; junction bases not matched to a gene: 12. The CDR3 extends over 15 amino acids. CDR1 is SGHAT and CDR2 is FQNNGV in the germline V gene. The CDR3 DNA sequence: TGTGCCAGCAGCCTTAGGACTAGCGGGCGGTTCGGGCAGTTCTTC. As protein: CASSLRTSGRFGQFF.

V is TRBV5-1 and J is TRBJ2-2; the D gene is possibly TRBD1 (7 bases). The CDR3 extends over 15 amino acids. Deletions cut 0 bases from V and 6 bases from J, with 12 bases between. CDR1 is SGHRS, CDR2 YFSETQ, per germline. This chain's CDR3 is CASSLVGGGSGELFF. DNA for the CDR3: TGCGCCAGCAGCTTGGTTGGAGGGGGCTCCGGGGAGCTGTTTTTT.

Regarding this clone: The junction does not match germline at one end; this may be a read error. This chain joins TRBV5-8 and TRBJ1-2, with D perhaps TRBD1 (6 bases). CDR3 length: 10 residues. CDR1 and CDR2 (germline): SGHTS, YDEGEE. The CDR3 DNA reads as TGTGCCAGCAGCTTGACAGGGCCTTCTTTC. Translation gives CASSLTGPSF.

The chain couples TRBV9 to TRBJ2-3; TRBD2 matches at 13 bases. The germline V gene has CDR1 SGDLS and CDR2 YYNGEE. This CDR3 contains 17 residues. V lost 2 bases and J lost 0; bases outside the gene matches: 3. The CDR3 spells CASSVGGLAGSTDTQYF. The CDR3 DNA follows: TGTGCCAGCAGCGTCGGGGGACTAGCGGGAAGCACAGATACGCAGTATTTT. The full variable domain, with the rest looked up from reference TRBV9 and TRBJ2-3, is DSGVTQTPKHLITATGQRVTLRCSPRSGDLSVYWYQQSLDQGLQFLIQYYNGEERAKGNILERFSAQQFPDLHSELNLSSLELGDSALYFCASSVGGLAGSTDTQYFGPGTRLTVL.

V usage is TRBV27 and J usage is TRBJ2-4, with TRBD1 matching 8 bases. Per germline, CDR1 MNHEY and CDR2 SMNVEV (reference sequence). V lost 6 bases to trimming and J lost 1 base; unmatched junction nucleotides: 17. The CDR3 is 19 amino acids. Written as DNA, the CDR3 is TGTGCCAGCAGCCGTATACAGGGGGGACGTTGGGAGGCCAAAAACATTCAGTACTTC. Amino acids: CASSRIQGGRWEAKNIQYF.

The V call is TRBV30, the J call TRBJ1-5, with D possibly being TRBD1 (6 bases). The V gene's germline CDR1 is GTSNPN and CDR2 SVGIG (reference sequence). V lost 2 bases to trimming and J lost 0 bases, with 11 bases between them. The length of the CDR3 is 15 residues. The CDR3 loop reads CAWSLRGYSNQPQHF. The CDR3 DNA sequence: TGTGCCTGGAGTTTAAGGGGGTATAGCAATCAGCCCCAGCATTTT.

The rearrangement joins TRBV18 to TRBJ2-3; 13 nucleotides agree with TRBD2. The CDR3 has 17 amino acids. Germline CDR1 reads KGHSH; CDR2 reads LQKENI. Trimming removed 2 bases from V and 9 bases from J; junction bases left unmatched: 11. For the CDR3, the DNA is TGTGCCAGCTCACCAGACGCAACTAGCGGGAGGGCCGAGACGCAGTATTTT. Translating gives CASSPDATSGRAETQYF. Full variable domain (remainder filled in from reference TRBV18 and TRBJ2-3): NAGVMQNPRHLVRRRGQEARLRCSPMKGHSHVYWYRQLPEEGLKFMVYLQKENIIDESGMPKERFSAEFPKEGPSILRIQQVVRGDSAAYFCASSPDATSGRAETQYFGPGTRLTVL.

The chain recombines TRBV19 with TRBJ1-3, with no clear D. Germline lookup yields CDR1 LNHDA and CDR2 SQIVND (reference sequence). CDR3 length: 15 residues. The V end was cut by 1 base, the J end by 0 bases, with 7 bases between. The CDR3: CASSIVRSSGNTIYF. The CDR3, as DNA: TGTGCCAGTAGTATAGTACGCAGCTCTGGAAACACCATATATTTT.

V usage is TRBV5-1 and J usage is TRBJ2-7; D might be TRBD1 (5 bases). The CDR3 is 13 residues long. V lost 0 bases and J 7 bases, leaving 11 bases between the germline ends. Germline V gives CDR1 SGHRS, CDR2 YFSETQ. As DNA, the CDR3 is TGCGCCAGCAGCTTGGAGGGGAATCGGGAGCAGTACTTC. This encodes CASSLEGNREQYF. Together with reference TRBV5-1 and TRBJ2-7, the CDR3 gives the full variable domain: KAGVTQTPRYLIKTRGQQVTLSCSPISGHRSVSWYQQTPGQGLQFLFEYFSETQRNKGNFPGRFSGRQFSNSRSEMNVSTLELGDSALYLCASSLEGNREQYFGPGTRLTVT.

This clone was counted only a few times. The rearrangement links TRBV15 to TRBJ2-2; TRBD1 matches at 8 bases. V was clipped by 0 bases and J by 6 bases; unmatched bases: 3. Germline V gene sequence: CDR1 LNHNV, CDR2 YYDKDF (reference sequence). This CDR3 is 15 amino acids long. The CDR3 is CATSRDRTGSGELFF. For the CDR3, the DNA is TGTGCCACCAGCAGAGATAGGACAGGGTCCGGGGAGCTGTTTTTT.

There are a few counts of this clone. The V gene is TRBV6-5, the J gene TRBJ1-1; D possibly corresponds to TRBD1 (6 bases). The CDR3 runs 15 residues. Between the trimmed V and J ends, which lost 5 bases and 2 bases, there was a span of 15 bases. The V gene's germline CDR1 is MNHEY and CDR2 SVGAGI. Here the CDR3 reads CASSSEPGHNTEAFF. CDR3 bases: TGTGCCAGCAGTAGTGAACCGGGACATAACACTGAAGCTTTCTTT.

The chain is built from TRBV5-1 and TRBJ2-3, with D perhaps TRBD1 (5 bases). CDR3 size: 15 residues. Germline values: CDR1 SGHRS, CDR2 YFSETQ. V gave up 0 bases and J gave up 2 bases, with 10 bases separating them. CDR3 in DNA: TGCGCCAGCAGCTTGGGGGGCCAACTCACAGATACGCAGTATTTT. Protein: CASSLGGQLTDTQYF.

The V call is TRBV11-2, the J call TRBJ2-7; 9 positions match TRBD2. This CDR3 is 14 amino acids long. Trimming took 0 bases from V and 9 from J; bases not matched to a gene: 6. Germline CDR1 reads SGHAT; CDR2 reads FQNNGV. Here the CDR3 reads CASSLDMAGGRQYF. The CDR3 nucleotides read TGTGCCAGCAGCTTAGATATGGCGGGAGGGAGGCAGTACTTC.

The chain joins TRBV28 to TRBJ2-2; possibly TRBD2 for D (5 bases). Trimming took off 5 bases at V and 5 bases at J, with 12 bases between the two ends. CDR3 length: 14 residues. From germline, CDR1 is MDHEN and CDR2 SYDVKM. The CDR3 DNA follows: TGTGCCAGCAGTCCCGGACTGTCTACCGGGGAGCTGTTTTTT. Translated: CASSPGLSTGELFF.

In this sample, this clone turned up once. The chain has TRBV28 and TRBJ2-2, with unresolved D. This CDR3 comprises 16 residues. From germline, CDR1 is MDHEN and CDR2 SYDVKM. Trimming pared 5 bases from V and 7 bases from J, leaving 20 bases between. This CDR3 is CASSLFRGPGIGELFF. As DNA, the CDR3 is TGTGCCAGCAGTCTTTTTCGCGGTCCCGGCATCGGGGAGCTGTTTTTT.

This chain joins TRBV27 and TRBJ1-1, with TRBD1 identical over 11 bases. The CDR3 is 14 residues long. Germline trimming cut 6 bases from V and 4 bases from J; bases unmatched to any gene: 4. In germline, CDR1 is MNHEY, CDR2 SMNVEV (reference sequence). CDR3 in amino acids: CASSQDRGPTEAFF. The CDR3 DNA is TGTGCCAGCAGCCAGGACAGGGGGCCCACTGAAGCTTTCTTT.

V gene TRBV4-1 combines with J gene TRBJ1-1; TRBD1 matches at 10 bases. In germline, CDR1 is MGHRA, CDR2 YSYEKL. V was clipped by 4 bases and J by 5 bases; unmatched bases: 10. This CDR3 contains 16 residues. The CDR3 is CASSPPGQGFGTEAFF. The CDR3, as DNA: TGCGCCAGCAGCCCCCCGGGACAGGGGTTTGGAACTGAAGCTTTCTTT.

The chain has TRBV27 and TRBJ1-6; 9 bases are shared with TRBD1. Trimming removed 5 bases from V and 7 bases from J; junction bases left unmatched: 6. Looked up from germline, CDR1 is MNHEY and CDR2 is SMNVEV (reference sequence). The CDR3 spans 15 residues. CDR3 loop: CASSLRTGANSPLHF. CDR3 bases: TGTGCCAGCAGTCTGAGGACAGGGGCCAATTCACCCCTCCACTTT.

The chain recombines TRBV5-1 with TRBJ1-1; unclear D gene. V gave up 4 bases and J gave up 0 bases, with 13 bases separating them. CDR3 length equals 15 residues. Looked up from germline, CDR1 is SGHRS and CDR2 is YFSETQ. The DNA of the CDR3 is TGCGCCAGCAGCCCCTCCGAGGGCTTGAACACTGAAGCTTTCTTT. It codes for CASSPSEGLNTEAFF.

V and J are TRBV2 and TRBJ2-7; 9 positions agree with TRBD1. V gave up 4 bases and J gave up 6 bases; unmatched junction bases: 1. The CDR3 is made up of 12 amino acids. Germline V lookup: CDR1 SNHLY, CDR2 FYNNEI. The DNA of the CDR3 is TGTGCCAGCAGTGGGGACAGGGCCGAGCAGTACTTC. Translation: CASSGDRAEQYF.

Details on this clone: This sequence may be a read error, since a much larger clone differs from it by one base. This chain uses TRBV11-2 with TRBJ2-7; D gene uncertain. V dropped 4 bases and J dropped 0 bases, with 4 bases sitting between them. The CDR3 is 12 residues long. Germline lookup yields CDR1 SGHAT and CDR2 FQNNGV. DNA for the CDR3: TGTGCCAGCAGCTCTTACTCCTACGAGCAGTACTTC. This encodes CASSSYSYEQYF.

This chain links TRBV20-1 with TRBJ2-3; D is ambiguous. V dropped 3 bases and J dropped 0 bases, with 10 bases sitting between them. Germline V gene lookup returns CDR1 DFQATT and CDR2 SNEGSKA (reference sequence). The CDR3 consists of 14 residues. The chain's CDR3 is CSASRGTSTDTQYF. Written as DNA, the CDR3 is TGCAGTGCTAGTCGAGGCACTAGCACAGATACGCAGTATTTT.

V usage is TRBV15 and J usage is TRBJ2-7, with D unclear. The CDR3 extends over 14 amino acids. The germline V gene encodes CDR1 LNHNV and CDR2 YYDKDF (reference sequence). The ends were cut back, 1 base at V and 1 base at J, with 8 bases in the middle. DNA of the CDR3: TGTGCCACCAGCAGAGGGAGAAAGTCCTACGAGCAGTACTTC. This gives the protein CATSRGRKSYEQYF.

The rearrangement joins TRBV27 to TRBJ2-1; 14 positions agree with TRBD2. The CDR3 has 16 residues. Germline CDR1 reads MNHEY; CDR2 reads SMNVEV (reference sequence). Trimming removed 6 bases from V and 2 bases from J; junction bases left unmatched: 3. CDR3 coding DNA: TGTGCCAGCAGCCGACTAGCGGGAGGGACCTACAATGAGCAGTTCTTC. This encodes CASSRLAGGTYNEQFF.

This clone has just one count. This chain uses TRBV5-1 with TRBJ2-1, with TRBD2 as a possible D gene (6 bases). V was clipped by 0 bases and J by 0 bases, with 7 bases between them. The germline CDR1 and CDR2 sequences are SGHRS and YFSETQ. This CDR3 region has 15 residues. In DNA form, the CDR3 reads TGCGCCAGCAGCTTGGACGGGAGCTCCTACAATGAGCAGTTCTTC. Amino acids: CASSLDGSSYNEQFF. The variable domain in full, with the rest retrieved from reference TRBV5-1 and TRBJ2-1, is KAGVTQTPRYLIKTRGQQVTLSCSPISGHRSVSWYQQTPGQGLQFLFEYFSETQRNKGNFPGRFSGRQFSNSRSEMNVSTLELGDSALYLCASSLDGSSYNEQFFGPGTRLTVL.

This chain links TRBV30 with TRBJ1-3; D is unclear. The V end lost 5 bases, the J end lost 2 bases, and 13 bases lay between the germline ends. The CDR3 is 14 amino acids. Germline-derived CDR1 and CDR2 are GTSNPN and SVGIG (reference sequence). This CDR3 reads CAWSHGGAGNTIYF. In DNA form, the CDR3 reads TGTGCCTGGTCTCACGGCGGGGCTGGAAACACCATATATTTT. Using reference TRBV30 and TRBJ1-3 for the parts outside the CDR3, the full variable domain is SQTIHQWPATLVQPVGSPLSLECTVEGTSNPNLYWYRQAAGRGLQLLFYSVGIGQISSEVPQNLSASRPQDRQFILSSKKLLLSDSGFYLCAWSHGGAGNTIYFGEGSWLTVV.

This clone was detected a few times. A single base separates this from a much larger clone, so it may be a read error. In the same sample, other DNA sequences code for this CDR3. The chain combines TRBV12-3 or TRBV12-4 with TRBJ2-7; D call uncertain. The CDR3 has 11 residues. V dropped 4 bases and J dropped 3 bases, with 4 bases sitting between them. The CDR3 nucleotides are TGTGCCAGCAGTTCTCTCTACGAGCAGTACTTC. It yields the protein CASSSLYEQYF.

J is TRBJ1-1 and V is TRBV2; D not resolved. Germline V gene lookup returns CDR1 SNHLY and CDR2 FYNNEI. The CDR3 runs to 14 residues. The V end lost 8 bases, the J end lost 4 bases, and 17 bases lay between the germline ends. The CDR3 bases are TGTGCCAGCGGTTCCCCCGTTGGAGGCACTGAAGCTTTCTTT. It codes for CASGSPVGGTEAFF.